The rows below give T cell receptor beta chains drawn from one sample of a study of PD-L1 blockade in urothelial cancer. Clones were sequenced by immunoSEQ multiplex PCR, and TCRdb holds only the in-frame ones, with some missing. The sample includes about 88,000 clones, 90% of them seen just once. The sample consisted of PBMCs, taken around atezolizumab (anti-PD-L1) treatment. The receptor source for this set is a man in his fifties or sixties with urothelial cancer. Each CDR3 is given with its conserved first and last residue. D genes are given only for firm matches. The listing skips clone size in some rows; elsewhere it reads once, few, many or a size class.

clone_size cdr3_length d_call j_call v_call cdr3_aa cdr3_nt
- 14 - TRBJ1-1 TRBV9 CASSVGGFNTEAFF TGTGCCAGCAGCGTTGGAGGGTTTAACACTGAAGCTTTCTTT
- 14 - TRBJ2-1 TRBV5-1 CASKSSGGPGEQFF TGCGCCAGCAAGAGTAGCGGAGGCCCAGGGGAGCAGTTCTTC
- 15 - TRBJ2-5 TRBV9 CASSVEGTRGKTQYF TGTGCCAGCAGCGTAGAGGGAACCCGGGGGAAGACCCAGTACTTC
- 13 - TRBJ1-5 TRBV7-9 CASSPGQGQPQHF TGTGCCAGCAGCCCAGGGCAGGGGCAGCCCCAGCATTTT
- 14 - TRBJ1-4 TRBV15 CATYNPGLGEKLFF TGTGCCACCTATAATCCGGGTTTGGGTGAAAAACTGTTTTTT
few 15 - TRBJ2-5 TRBV6-5 CASSSPGWNQETQYF TGTGCCAGCAGTTCACCCGGGTGGAACCAAGAGACCCAGTACTTC
- 17 TRBD1 TRBJ1-1 TRBV10-3 CAIGPKQGGMMNTEAFF TGTGCCATCGGACCTAAACAGGGGGGGATGATGAACACTGAAGCTTTCTTT
- 15 TRBD1 TRBJ1-2 TRBV19 CASSIAGGGSYGYTF TGTGCCAGTAGTATTGCAGGGGGCGGTAGCTATGGCTACACCTTC
- 14 - TRBJ2-3 TRBV9 CASGLGGGTDTQYF TGTGCCAGCGGTTTAGGGGGGGGTACAGATACGCAGTATTTT
- 15 TRBD1 TRBJ2-1 TRBV6-1 CASSKKTGRNNEQFF TGTGCCAGCAGTAAGAAGACAGGGAGAAACAATGAGCAGTTCTTC
- 13 - TRBJ1-1 TRBV11-2 CASSLALSTEAFF TGTGCCAGCAGCTTAGCCCTCAGCACTGAAGCTTTCTTT
- 14 - TRBJ2-5 TRBV5-6 CASSEQPGQETQYF TGTGCCAGCAGCGAGCAACCGGGGCAAGAGACCCAGTACTTC
- 15 - TRBJ1-6 TRBV7-3 CASSLNSGLNSPLHF TGTGCCAGCAGCTTAAATTCAGGGCTCAATTCACCCCTCCACTTT
- 15 TRBD1 TRBJ1-4 TRBV9 CASSGQGSTNEKLFF TGTGCCAGCAGCGGACAGGGATCAACTAATGAAAAACTGTTTTTT
- 13 TRBD1 TRBJ1-4 TRBV5-1 CASGTGGSEKLFF TGCGCCAGCGGGACAGGAGGGTCCGAAAAACTGTTTTTT
- 14 - TRBJ2-3 TRBV7-9 CASSRSAGYDTQYF TGTGCCAGCAGCCGCTCGGCGGGGTATGATACGCAGTATTTT
- 15 TRBD1 TRBJ1-5 TRBV4-3 CASSQDGQGNQPQHF TGCGCCAGCAGCCAGGATGGACAGGGAAATCAGCCCCAGCATTTT
- 15 TRBD2 TRBJ2-7 TRBV5-4 CASSASGGLAYEQYF TGTGCCAGCAGCGCTAGCGGGGGGCTCGCCTACGAGCAGTACTTC
- 16 - TRBJ2-2 TRBV11-3 CASSLGGSGNTGELFF TGTGCCAGCAGCTTGGGGGGTAGCGGTAACACCGGGGAGCTGTTTTTT
- 15 - TRBJ1-2 TRBV4-2 CASSPNRASNYGYTF TGTGCCAGCAGCCCTAACAGGGCGTCTAACTATGGCTACACCTTC
- 15 TRBD1 TRBJ2-3 TRBV6-5 CASRLGQGKTDTQYF TGTGCCAGCAGATTGGGACAGGGGAAGACAGATACGCAGTATTTT
- 15 - TRBJ1-1 TRBV10-3 CAISDGGGGNTEAFF TGTGCCATCAGTGACGGGGGAGGGGGAAACACTGAAGCTTTCTTT
few 12 - TRBJ2-7 TRBV25-1 CASTLTGNEQYF TGTGCCAGTACCTTGACAGGAAACGAGCAGTACTTC
- 15 - TRBJ2-2 TRBV15 CATSRGTANTGELFF TGTGCCACCAGCAGGGGGACTGCGAACACCGGGGAGCTGTTTTTT
- 15 - TRBJ2-4 TRBV4-2 CASSQEGRVGNIQYF TGTGCCAGCAGCCAAGAGGGCAGGGTTGGAAACATTCAGTACTTC
- 15 - TRBJ2-7 TRBV11-2 CASSLGGLAAYEQYF TGTGCCAGCAGCTTAGGAGGTCTAGCAGCATACGAGCAGTACTTC
- 16 TRBD2 TRBJ2-5 TRBV5-4 CASSLSVAGGPETQYF TGTGCCAGCAGCTTGTCGGTAGCGGGGGGACCAGAGACCCAGTACTTC
- 17 TRBD2 TRBJ2-5 TRBV4-2 CASSQDPLAGGQETQYF TGTGCCAGCAGCCAAGATCCACTAGCGGGGGGACAAGAGACCCAGTACTTC
- 15 - TRBJ1-2 TRBV19 CASSEPRGPIYGYTF TGTGCCAGTAGTGAACCCCGCGGGCCGATCTATGGCTACACCTTC
- 13 - TRBJ1-2 TRBV9 CASSPTGGHGYTF TGTGCCAGCAGCCCGACCGGGGGTCATGGCTACACCTTC
- 16 TRBD2 TRBJ2-1 TRBV5-1 CASSLATSGGYNEQFF TGCGCCAGCAGCTTGGCCACGAGCGGGGGATACAATGAGCAGTTCTTC
- 14 TRBD1 TRBJ1-1 TRBV7-9 CASSQGQGNTEAFF TGTGCCAGCAGCCAGGGACAGGGGAACACTGAAGCTTTCTTT
- 15 - TRBJ1-5 TRBV19 CASSTSYRVNQPQHF TGTGCCAGTAGTACGAGCTACAGGGTAAATCAGCCCCAGCATTTT
- 15 TRBD1 TRBJ2-3 TRBV5-1 CASRRTGAFTDTQYF TGCGCCAGCAGGAGGACAGGGGCTTTCACAGATACGCAGTATTTT
- 13 - TRBJ2-2 TRBV11-3 CASTTRDPGELFF TGTGCCAGCACCACGAGGGATCCCGGGGAGCTGTTTTTT
- 13 - TRBJ1-2 TRBV28 CASSLREIDGYTF TGTGCCAGCAGCCTCAGGGAAATAGATGGCTACACCTTC
- 12 - TRBJ2-5 TRBV5-4 CASSRGQETQYF TGTGCCAGCAGCCGGGGGCAAGAGACCCAGTACTTC
- 14 TRBD1 TRBJ1-3 TRBV6-1 CASTRTGVGNTIYF TGTGCCAGCACTCGGACAGGGGTTGGAAACACCATATATTTT
- 15 TRBD2 TRBJ2-1 TRBV7-3 CASSPTSDLNNEQFF TGTGCCAGCAGCCCGACTAGCGATCTTAACAATGAGCAGTTCTTC
- 14 TRBD1 TRBJ2-7 TRBV11-2 CASSSTGGQYEQYF TGTGCCAGCAGCTCGACAGGGGGCCAATACGAGCAGTACTTC